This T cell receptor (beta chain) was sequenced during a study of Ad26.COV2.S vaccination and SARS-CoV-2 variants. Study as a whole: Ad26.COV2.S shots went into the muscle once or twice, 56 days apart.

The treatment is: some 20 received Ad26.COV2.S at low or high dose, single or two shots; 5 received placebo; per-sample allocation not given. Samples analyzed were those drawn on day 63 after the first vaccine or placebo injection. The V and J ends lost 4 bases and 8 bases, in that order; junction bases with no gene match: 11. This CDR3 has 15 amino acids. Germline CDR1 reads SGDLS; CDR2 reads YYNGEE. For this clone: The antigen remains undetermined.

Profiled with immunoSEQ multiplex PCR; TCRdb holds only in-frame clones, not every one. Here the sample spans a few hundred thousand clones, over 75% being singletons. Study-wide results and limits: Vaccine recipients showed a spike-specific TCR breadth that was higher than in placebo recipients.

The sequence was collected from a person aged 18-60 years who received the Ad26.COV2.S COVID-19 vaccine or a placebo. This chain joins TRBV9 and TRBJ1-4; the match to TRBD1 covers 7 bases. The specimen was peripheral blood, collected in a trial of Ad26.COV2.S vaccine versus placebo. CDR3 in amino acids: CASSPTRGAGEKLFF. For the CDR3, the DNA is TGTGCCAGCAGCCCAACCAGGGGGGCAGGCGAAAAACTGTTTTTT.